The next 28 T cell receptor beta chains were all read from a single sample in a study of tumor and adjacent non-tumor tissue in lung cancer. RNA was extracted from bulk tissue without any cell sorting. More than 3 cm separated this lung sample from the edge of the tumor. A modified ARM-PCR protocol with three rounds of nested PCR amplified TCRbeta. TCRdb called the multiplex PCR reads again in MiXCR, with one record for every CDR3 protein. The sample gives more than 55,000 distinct CDR3 sequences, around 76% of which show up once; 40% to 50% is in the top ten. Material for sequencing was distant non-tumor lung tissue. The receptors come from a man in his 60s with non-small cell lung cancer.

Concerning this clonotype: This sequence may be a read error, since a much larger clone differs from it by one base. The chain uses TRBV5-1 and TRBJ2-2; D is perhaps TRBD2 (5 bases). This CDR3 is built from 13 residues. Per germline, CDR1 SGHRS and CDR2 YFSETQ. CDR3 amino acids: CASCLEVAGELFF. Here the CDR3 DNA reads TGCGCCAGCTGCTTGGAGGTGGCTGGGGAGCTGTTTTTT.

This clonotype was seen a handful of times. The chain has TRBV5-1 and TRBJ2-1; D is possibly TRBD1 or TRBD2 (6 bases each). The germline CDR1 and CDR2 sequences are SGHRS and YFSETQ. The CDR3 has 15 residues. V was cut by 4 bases and J by 8 bases, with 19 bases left in between. CDR3 DNA sequence: TGCGCCAGCAGCCCGGGGATAGGGGGGAAAGATGAGCAGTTCTTC. Protein sequence: CASSPGIGGKDEQFF. Complete variable domain (other parts from reference TRBV5-1 and TRBJ2-1): KAGVTQTPRYLIKTRGQQVTLSCSPISGHRSVSWYQQTPGQGLQFLFEYFSETQRNKGNFPGRFSGRQFSNSRSEMNVSTLELGDSALYLCASSPGIGGKDEQFFGPGTRLTVL.

In the case of this clonotype: This may be a read error, as it is one base from a much larger clone. The V gene is TRBV20-1, the J gene TRBJ2-1, with TRBD2 as a possible D gene (5 bases). The germline gives CDR1 DFQATT, CDR2 SNEGSKA (reference sequence). The V and J ends lost 2 bases and 11 bases respectively, with 22 bases between them. The length of the CDR3 is 15 residues. The CDR3 DNA follows: TGCAGTGCTAGACCCCCGGGTTTCCTCGCGGGTCAGCAGTTCTTC. Residues: CSARPPGFLAGQQFF.

The J gene is TRBJ2-2, the V gene TRBV11-2, with TRBD1 identical over 7 bases. CDR3 length: 15 amino acids. CDR1 and CDR2 (germline): SGHAT, FQNNGV. V was clipped by 6 bases and J by 3 bases; unmatched bases: 7. CDR3 loop: CASSSGTADTGELFF. The CDR3 DNA is TGTGCCAGCAGTTCCGGGACAGCGGACACCGGGGAGCTGTTTTTT. Drawing the rest from reference TRBV11-2 and TRBJ2-2, the complete variable domain is EAGVAQSPRYKIIEKRQSVAFWCNPISGHATLYWYQQILGQGPKLLIQFQNNGVVDDSQLPKDRFSAERLKGVDSTLKIQPAKLEDSAVYLCASSSGTADTGELFFGEGSRLTVL.

As to this clonotype: The CDR3 end shows no conserved phenylalanine or tryptophan, and so a read error is likely. The rearrangement uses TRBV10-3 and TRBJ1-2, with D unclear. Trimming pared 2 bases from V and 6 bases from J, leaving 16 bases between. The CDR3 extends over 15 amino acids. Germline loops: CDR1 ENHRY, CDR2 SYGVKD. CDR3 nucleotide sequence: TGTGCCATCAGTGAGCCTGGGCAGAGGAGTCATGGCTACACCTTA. Encoded protein: CAISEPGQRSHGYTL.

As for this clonotype: One end of the junction fails to match germline, which may point to a read error. The chain has TRBV28 and TRBJ1-2, with D uncertain. The CDR3 runs to 12 residues. The germline CDR1 and CDR2 sequences are MDHEN and SYDVKM. CDR3 amino acids: CASRLIGYGYTF. In DNA, the CDR3 is TGTGCCAGCAGATTAATTGGCTATGGCTACACATTC.

As for this clonotype: A much bigger clone sits one base away, suggesting this may be a read error. This chain connects TRBV20-1 to TRBJ1-1; D is ambiguous. This CDR3 is built from 13 residues. Germline lookup yields CDR1 DFQATT and CDR2 SNEGSKA (reference sequence). CDR3 sequence (DNA): TGCAGTACTAGAGACGGGGTGGCCACTGAAGCTTTCTTT. Amino acids: CSTRDGVATEAFF.

Details on this clonotype: An end of the junction does not agree with germline; a read error may underlie this. The gene calls are TRBV5-5 and TRBJ2-3, with TRBD2 as a possible D gene (5 bases). The CDR3 is 15 residues long. The V gene's germline CDR1 is SGHKS and CDR2 YYEKEE (reference sequence). The CDR3 DNA is TGTGCCAGCGGCTGGTGGGGAGAGCGGCCAGATACGCCGTATTTT. Translation gives CASGWWGERPDTPYF.

On this clonotype itself: Since the CDR3 does not end with the conserved phenylalanine or tryptophan, this likely comes from a read error. No DNA is shown, since the ends of the CDR3 on it are uncertain; the CDR3 is the one TCRdb lists. The chain couples TRBV11-1 to TRBJ2-2; the D call of TRBD2 is as the table states it, not checked on the DNA. The CDR3 comprises 14 residues, both ends counted. Germline V lookup: CDR1 SGHAT, CDR2 FQDESV (reference sequence). The CDR3 region is CASNYTSGTGELLS.

Regarding this clonotype: Just one base apart from a much larger clone, this may be a read error. The chain uses TRBV11-3 and TRBJ2-5; 8 bases line up with TRBD2. The V gene end was trimmed by 4 bases and the J gene end by 9 bases; junction bases not matched to a gene: 13. The CDR3 covers 15 residues. Germline CDR1 reads SGHNT; CDR2 reads YENEEA. CDR3 sequence (DNA): TGTGCCAGCAGCTCAGCGGGAGAGGGGCCTGAGTCCCAGTACTTC. This gives the protein CASSSAGEGPESQYF.

This clonotype was seen many times. The rearrangement links TRBV6-6 to TRBJ1-2, with unresolved D. V lost 5 bases and J lost 6, with 22 bases in between. The CDR3 runs to 16 residues. Germline CDR1 reads MNHNY; CDR2 reads SVGAGI (reference sequence). CDR3 in DNA: TGTGCCAGCAGTCGCGTATCCCGGTTGATGATTGATGGCTACACCTTC. This sequence encodes CASSRVSRLMIDGYTF.

To note about this clonotype: The CDR3 does not end in the conserved phenylalanine or tryptophan, so this is likely a read error. The DNA is left out, because the CDR3 cannot be placed on it with certainty; the CDR3 is given as TCRdb lists it. The J gene is TRBJ2-1, the V gene TRBV20-1; the table names TRBD1, a call not compared with the DNA. Both ends counted, the CDR3 spans 12 residues. CDR1 and CDR2 (germline): DFQATT, SNEGSKA (reference sequence). The CDR3 spells CSARGPDNERFL.

A note on this clonotype: A much larger clone lies one base from this, so it may be a read error. V and J are TRBV28 and TRBJ2-7, with 10 bases identical to TRBD2. Germline V gene lookup returns CDR1 MDHEN and CDR2 SYDVKM. This CDR3 is 14 amino acids long. Trimming at V came to 8 bases and at J to 3 bases, leaving 7 bases not matched to a gene. Here the CDR3 DNA reads TGTGCCAGCTGTTCCCTAGCGGGAGTCTACGAGCAGTACTTC. Translation: CASCSLAGVYEQYF.

A word on this clonotype: The CDR3 does not end in the conserved phenylalanine or tryptophan, so this is likely a read error. The rearrangement uses TRBV2 and TRBJ1-3, with 7 bases lining up with TRBD1. The CDR3 length is 14 residues. Germline CDR1 SNHLY, CDR2 FYNNEI. CDR3 in amino acids: CARSRGDSGDTIYY. The CDR3 nucleotides are TGTGCCAGGTCCAGGGGGGACTCTGGAGACACCATATATTAT.

As to this clonotype: One end of the junction is discordant with germline, which a read error may explain. The rearrangement links TRBV11-1 to TRBJ2-2; D assignment may be TRBD1 or TRBD2 (5 bases each). The CDR3 runs 14 residues. CDR1 SGHAT and CDR2 FQDESV come from the germline V gene (reference sequence). The CDR3 loop is CASSYTSGTGDLVF. CDR3 nucleotide sequence: TGCGCCAGCAGTTATACTAGTGGCACCGGGGACCTGGTTTTT.

On this clonotype itself: As the CDR3 is not closed by the conserved phenylalanine or tryptophan, this likely results from a read error. The V gene is TRBV6-5, the J gene TRBJ2-7; 7 bases map to TRBD2. V was pared by 4 bases and J by 6 bases, with 15 bases of the junction left unmatched. The CDR3 sequence is 16 residues long. Per germline, CDR1 MNHEY and CDR2 SVGAGI. Written as DNA, the CDR3 is TGTGCCAGCAGTTCCCTTAGTGGGAGGGCCGAGGGCGAGCAGTACTTA. Translated, it gives CASSSLSGRAEGEQYL.

This clonotype has ten or more counts. The chain joins TRBV4-1 to TRBJ2-7; D possibly uses TRBD1 or TRBD2 (6 bases each). Trimming cost V 3 bases and J 0 bases, with 12 bases left between them. Germline CDR1 MGHRA, CDR2 YSYEKL. The CDR3 covers 15 residues. CDR3 loop: CASSQGGGLSYEQYF. The CDR3 nucleotides read TGCGCCAGCAGCCAGGGGGGCGGGCTCTCCTACGAGCAGTACTTC.

Regarding this clonotype: Mismatch with germline at one junction end may stem from a read error. V and J are TRBV28 and TRBJ2-2; tentative D call: TRBD1 (6 bases). The CDR3 sequence is 16 residues long. Germline lookup yields CDR1 MDHEN and CDR2 SYDVKM. The CDR3 loop is CTSSWDTEINNGELFF. CDR3 sequence (DNA): TGTACCAGCAGTTGGGACACCGAAATTAACAACGGGGAGCTGTTTTTT.

Notes on this clonotype: A read error may produce the germline difference seen at one junction end. The rearrangement links TRBV29-1 to TRBJ2-7; tentatively, D is TRBD1 (6 bases). Germline V gives CDR1 SQVTM, CDR2 ANQGSEA. There are 13 residues in the CDR3. CDR3 bases: TGCAGCCTTGTGCAGGACAGCTCCTGCGAGCAGTACTTC. Amino acids: CSLVQDSSCEQYF.

V gene TRBV29-1 combines with J gene TRBJ2-3; D call uncertain. The CDR3 contains 16 residues. V was shortened by 5 bases and J by 0 bases, with 18 bases between the two germline ends. Germline-derived CDR1 and CDR2 are SQVTM and ANQGSEA. CDR3 DNA sequence: TGCAGCGTTCCCCGATGTCAGTATTTAAGCACAGATACGCAGTATTTT. Translated, it gives CSVPRCQYLSTDTQYF.

Of note for this clonotype: Its ends do not fully match the called genes, so a read error is possible. V is TRBV14 and J is TRBJ2-5; TRBD2 aligns across 9 bases. Germline values: CDR1 SGHDN, CDR2 FVKESK. There are 16 residues in the CDR3. The CDR3 reads CACSRWTSARHETQYF. CDR3 nucleotides: TGTGCCTGCAGCCGCTGGACTAGCGCGAGGCACGAGACCCAGTACTTC.

With respect to this clonotype: The missing conserved phenylalanine or tryptophan at the end of this CDR3 makes a read error likely. The limits of the CDR3 on the DNA are not certain, so only TCRdb's listed CDR3 is given. The rearrangement uses TRBV20-1 and TRBJ1-2; the table gives TRBD1 as D, unverified against the DNA. The CDR3 length equals 13 residues, ends included. Germline loops: CDR1 DFQATT, CDR2 SNEGSKA (reference sequence). The CDR3 is CSARQGALYGYIS.

A remark on this clonotype: One end of the junction fails to match germline, which may point to a read error. The V call is TRBV29-1, the J call TRBJ1-6; D unresolved. The CDR3 extends over 11 amino acids. The germline gives CDR1 SQVTM, CDR2 ANQGSEA. CDR3 loop: CSVPRRSPLHF. CDR3 sequence (DNA): TGCAGCGTTCCCAGGAGGTCACCCCTCCATTTT.

The chain couples TRBV29-1 to TRBJ1-2, with a weak D call TRBD1 (6 bases). The CDR3 is made up of 13 amino acids. Germline CDR1 SQVTM, CDR2 ANQGSEA. V lost 6 bases and J 8 bases, leaving 19 bases between the germline ends. The CDR3: CSVLWGGKTGYTF. In DNA, the CDR3 is TGCAGCGTCCTGTGGGGGGGCAAGACCGGCTACACCTTC.

The chain has TRBV5-6 and TRBJ1-6, with a weak D call TRBD1 (6 bases). CDR1 is SGHDT and CDR2 is YYEEEE in the germline V gene. The length of the CDR3 is 15 residues. The V end lost 9 bases, the J end lost 10 bases, and 23 bases lay between the germline ends. The DNA for the CDR3 is TGTGCCAACGGCTTGAGGCAGGGGAATGTATCACCCCTCCACTTT. It is translated as CANGLRQGNVSPLHF.

Comment on this clonotype: This could be a read error, since a much larger clone is one nucleotide away. The limits of the CDR3 on the DNA are not certain, so only TCRdb's listed CDR3 is given. V usage is TRBV30 and J usage is TRBJ1-6. The germline CDR1 and CDR2 sequences are GTSNPN and SVGIG (reference sequence). From its first to its last residue, the CDR3 has 12 amino acids. CDR3: CAWGSGNSPIHF.

A remark on this clonotype: This may arise from a read error, as a much more abundant clone is one base away. This rearrangement joins TRBV20-1 to TRBJ1-5, with D maybe TRBD1 (5 bases). Germline lookup yields CDR1 DFQATT and CDR2 SNEGSKA (reference sequence). The CDR3 contains 15 residues. The CDR3 sequence: CSARVRGWSSQPQHF. DNA of the CDR3: TGCAGTGCTAGAGTTAGGGGTTGGAGCAGTCAGCCCCAGCATTTT.

Worth noting for this clonotype: One junction end does not reproduce the germline sequence, and a read error may be involved. The chain couples TRBV6-1 to TRBJ2-7; possibly TRBD1 or TRBD2 for D (5 bases each). Germline lookup yields CDR1 MNHNS and CDR2 SASEGT. The CDR3 is made up of 14 amino acids. CDR3 in DNA: TGTACCAGCAGTGAAGCGCTGAGGGGTCACGAGCAGTACTTC. Translating it yields CTSSEALRGHEQYF.